The present entry profiles one T cell receptor (beta chain) with its context. The record originates from a study of blood T cell repertoires in COVID-19. Looking at the study overall: From the United States, Italy and Spain came samples of acute and convalescent COVID-19. The analysed material was cDNA or gDNA that came from T cells, B-cell-depleted T cells, or PBMCs.

Per the original methods: Quantification of nucleated cells was approximated via reference gene primer amplification. This table comes from immunoSEQ multiplex PCR, and its TCRdb copy is limited to in-frame clones, with some not included. The DNA gave D and trimming, while V, J and clone size come from that table. Of about 88,000 clones listed, about 84% are singletons. Germline V lookup: CDR1 MNHEY, CDR2 SMNVEV (reference sequence). This CDR3 is 14 amino acids long. V lost 3 bases to trimming and J lost 5 bases, with 13 bases between them. This chain links TRBV27 with TRBJ1-2; no reliable D call. The sample taken for sequencing was peripheral blood. The origin of this receptor is a woman in her 70s with acute or convalescent COVID-19. The CDR3 protein is CASSFHSAPYGYTF. CDR3 DNA: TGTGCCAGCAGTTTCCATAGCGCGCCTTATGGCTACACCTTC.